The present T cell receptor (beta chain) was sequenced within a study of cytomegalovirus exposure and HLA in healthy donors. Note on this clone: Its antigen is unknown.

Assay: immunoSEQ multiplex PCR; the TCRdb copy retains only in-frame clones and omits some. The table lists 250,000 to 350,000 clones, roughly nine tenths of them singletons, with roughly 1.2% in the top ten. Study conclusions and caveats: Most observed TCR sequences were rare, whereas some public TCRs were detected in many donors.

Trimming cost V 2 bases and J 4 bases, with 12 bases left between them. Looked up from germline, CDR1 is MDHEN and CDR2 is SYDVKM. This CDR3 comprises 14 residues. The specimen was PBMCs. The clonotype originates from a woman in her thirties in good health and CMV-seropositive. The chain recombines TRBV28 with TRBJ2-7; D perhaps matches TRBD1 (5 bases). The CDR3 sequence: CASSLAGKGYEQYF. Written as DNA, the CDR3 is TGTGCCAGCAGTTTAGCAGGGAAAGGGTACGAGCAGTACTTC.